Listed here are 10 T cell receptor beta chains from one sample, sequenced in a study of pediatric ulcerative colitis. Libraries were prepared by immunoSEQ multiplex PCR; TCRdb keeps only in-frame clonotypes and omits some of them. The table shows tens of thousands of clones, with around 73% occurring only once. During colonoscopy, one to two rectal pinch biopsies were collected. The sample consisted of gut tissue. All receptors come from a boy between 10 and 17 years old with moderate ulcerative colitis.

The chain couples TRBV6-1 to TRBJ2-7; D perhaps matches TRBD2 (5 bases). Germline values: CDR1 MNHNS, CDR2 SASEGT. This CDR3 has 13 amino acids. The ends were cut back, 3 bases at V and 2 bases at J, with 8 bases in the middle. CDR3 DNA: TGTGCCAGCAGTGAGTACGGGACCTACGAGCAGTACTTC. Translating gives CASSEYGTYEQYF.

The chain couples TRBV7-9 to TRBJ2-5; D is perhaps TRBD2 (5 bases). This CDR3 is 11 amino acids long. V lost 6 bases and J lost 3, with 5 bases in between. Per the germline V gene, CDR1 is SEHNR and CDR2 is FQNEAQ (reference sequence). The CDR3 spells CASREEETQYF. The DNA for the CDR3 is TGTGCCAGCAGGGAGGAAGAGACCCAGTACTTC.

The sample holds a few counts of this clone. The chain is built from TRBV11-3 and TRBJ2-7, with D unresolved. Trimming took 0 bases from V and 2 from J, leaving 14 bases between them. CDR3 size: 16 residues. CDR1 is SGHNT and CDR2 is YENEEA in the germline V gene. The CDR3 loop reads CASSLDWSDGTYEQYF. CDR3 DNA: TGTGCCAGCAGCTTAGATTGGTCGGACGGCACCTACGAGCAGTACTTC.

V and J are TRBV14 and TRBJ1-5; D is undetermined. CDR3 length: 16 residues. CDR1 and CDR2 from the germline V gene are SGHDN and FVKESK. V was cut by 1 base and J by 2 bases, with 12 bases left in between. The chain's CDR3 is CASSQVAGDGNQPQHF. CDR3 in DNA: TGTGCCAGCAGCCAAGTGGCGGGAGATGGCAATCAGCCCCAGCATTTT.

In DNA form, the CDR3 reads TGTGCCAGCATTAAATACAATGAGCAGTTCTTC. This codes for CASIKYNEQFF. The rearrangement joins TRBV28 to TRBJ2-1; unclear D gene. V shed 7 bases and J shed 4 bases, with 5 bases lying between them. CDR1 is MDHEN and CDR2 is SYDVKM in the germline V gene. This CDR3 contains 11 residues.

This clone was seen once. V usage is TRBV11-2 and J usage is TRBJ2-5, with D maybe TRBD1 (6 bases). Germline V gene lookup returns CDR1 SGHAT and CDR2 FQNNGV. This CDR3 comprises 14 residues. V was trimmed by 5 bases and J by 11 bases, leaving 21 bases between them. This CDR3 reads CASSPLDLSGTQYF. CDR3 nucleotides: TGTGCCAGCAGCCCCCTAGACCTCTCCGGGACACAGTACTTC.

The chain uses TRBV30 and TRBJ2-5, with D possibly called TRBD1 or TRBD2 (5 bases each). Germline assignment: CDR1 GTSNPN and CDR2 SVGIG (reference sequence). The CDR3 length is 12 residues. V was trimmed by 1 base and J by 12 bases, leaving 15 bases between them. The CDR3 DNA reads TGTGCCTGGAGTGGGGGGAACTTCTTGAAGTACTTC. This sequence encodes CAWSGGNFLKYF.

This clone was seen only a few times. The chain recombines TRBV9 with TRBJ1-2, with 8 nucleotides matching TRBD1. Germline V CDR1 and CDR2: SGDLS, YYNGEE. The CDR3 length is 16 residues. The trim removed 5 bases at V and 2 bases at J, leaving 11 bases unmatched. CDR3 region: CASRDFSGGSNYGYTF. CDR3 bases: TGTGCCAGCAGGGACTTTTCAGGGGGCTCGAACTATGGCTACACCTTC.

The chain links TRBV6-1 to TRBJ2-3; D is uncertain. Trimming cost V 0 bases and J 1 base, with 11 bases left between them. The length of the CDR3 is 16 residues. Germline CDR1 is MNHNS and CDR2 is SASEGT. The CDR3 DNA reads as TGTGCCAGCAGTGAAGCGACGGGTGCCGGCACAGATACGCAGTATTTT. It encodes CASSEATGAGTDTQYF.

The CDR3: CASLSEGGYEQYF. The CDR3 bases are TGTGCCAGCCTTTCCGAGGGGGGCTACGAGCAGTACTTC. The V and J genes are TRBV7-2 and TRBJ2-7, with D perhaps given as TRBD1 or TRBD2 (6 bases each). Germline assignment: CDR1 SGHTA and CDR2 FQGNSA. The CDR3 is made up of 13 amino acids. V was pared by 8 bases and J by 3 bases, with 14 bases between. The variable domain in full, with the rest retrieved from reference TRBV7-2 and TRBJ2-7, is GAGVSQSPSNKVTEKGKDVELRCDPISGHTALYWYRQSLGQGLEFLIYFQGNSAPDKSGLPSDRFSAERTGGSVSTLTIQRTQQEDSAVYLCASLSEGGYEQYFGPGTRLTVT.